This entry features one TCR beta chain sequence. The sample originates from a study of blood T cell repertoires in COVID-19. V was clipped by 1 base and J by 10 bases, with 11 bases between them. CDR3 size: 13 residues. Germline assignment: CDR1 MRHNA and CDR2 SNTAGT. Libraries were prepared by immunoSEQ multiplex PCR; TCRdb keeps only in-frame clonotypes and omits some of them. The sample carries around 150,000 clones, roughly nine tenths recorded once. The sample was peripheral blood. The clonotype comes from a woman aged 55 to 70 with active COVID-19. The V call is TRBV6-4, the J call TRBJ2-1; no definite D call. The CDR3 nucleotides are TGTGCCAGCAGTGACTATCAGCGAGGCGAGCAGTTCTTC. It specifies CASSDYQRGEQFF.